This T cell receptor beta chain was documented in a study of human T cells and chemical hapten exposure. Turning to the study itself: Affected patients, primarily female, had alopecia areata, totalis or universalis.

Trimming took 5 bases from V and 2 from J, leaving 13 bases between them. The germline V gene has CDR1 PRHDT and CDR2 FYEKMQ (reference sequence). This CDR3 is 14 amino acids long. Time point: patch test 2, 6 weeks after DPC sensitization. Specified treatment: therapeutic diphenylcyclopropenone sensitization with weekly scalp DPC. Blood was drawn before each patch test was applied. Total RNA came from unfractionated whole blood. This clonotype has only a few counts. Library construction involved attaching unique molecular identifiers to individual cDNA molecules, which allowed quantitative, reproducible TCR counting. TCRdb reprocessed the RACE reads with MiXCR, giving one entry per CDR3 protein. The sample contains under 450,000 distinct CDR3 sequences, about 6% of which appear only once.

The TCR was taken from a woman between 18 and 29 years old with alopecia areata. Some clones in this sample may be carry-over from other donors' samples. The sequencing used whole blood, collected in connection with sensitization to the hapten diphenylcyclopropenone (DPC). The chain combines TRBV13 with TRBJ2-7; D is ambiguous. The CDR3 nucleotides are TGTGCCAGCAGCCGTGTGGGTGGTCCCTACGAGCAGTACTTC. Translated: CASSRVGGPYEQYF. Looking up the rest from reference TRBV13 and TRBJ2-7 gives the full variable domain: AAGVIQSPRHLIKEKRETATLKCYPIPRHDTVYWYQQGPGQDPQFLISFYEKMQSDKGSIPDRFSAQQFSDYHSELNMSSLELGDSALYFCASSRVGGPYEQYFGPGTRLTVT.